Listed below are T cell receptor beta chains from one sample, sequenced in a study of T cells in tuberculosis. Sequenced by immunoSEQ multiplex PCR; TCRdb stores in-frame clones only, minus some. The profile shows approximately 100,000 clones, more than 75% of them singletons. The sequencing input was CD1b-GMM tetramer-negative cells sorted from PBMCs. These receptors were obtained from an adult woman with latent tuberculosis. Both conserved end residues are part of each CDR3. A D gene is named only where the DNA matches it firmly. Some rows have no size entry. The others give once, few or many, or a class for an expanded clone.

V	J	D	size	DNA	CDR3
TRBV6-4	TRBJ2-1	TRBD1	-	TGTGCCAGCAGGACAGGGAAGCCCTACAATGAGCAGTTCTTC	CASRTGKPYNEQFF
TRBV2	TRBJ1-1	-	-	TGTGCCAGCAATTCGGCGGGGGCCGACACTGAAGCTTTCTTT	CASNSAGADTEAFF
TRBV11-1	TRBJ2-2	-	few	TGTGCCAGCACCACAAATCCAAACACCGGGGAGCTGTTTTTT	CASTTNPNTGELFF
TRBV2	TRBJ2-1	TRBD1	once	TGTGCCAGCAGTGCCCCGGGACAGGGCTCCAATGAGCAGTTCTTC	CASSAPGQGSNEQFF
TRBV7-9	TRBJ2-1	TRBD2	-	TGTGCCAGCAGCTTTTCCCGGGACTACATCAATGAGCAGTTCTTC	CASSFSRDYINEQFF
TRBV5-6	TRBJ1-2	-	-	TGTGCCAGCAGCCTCCCCGGCTATGGCTACACCTTC	CASSLPGYGYTF
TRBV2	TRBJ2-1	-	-	TGTGCCAGCAGTGCCCGGGGGGCGGCCGAGCAGTTCTTC	CASSARGAAEQFF
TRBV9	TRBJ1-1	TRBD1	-	TGTGCCAGCAGCCCCACAGGGGGGCCTAACACTGAAGCTTTCTTT	CASSPTGGPNTEAFF
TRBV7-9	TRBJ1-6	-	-	TGTGCCAGCAGCTCGCAGGGGCTTGATTCACCCCTCCACTTT	CASSSQGLDSPLHF
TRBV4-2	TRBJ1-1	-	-	TGTGCCAGCAGCCAAGTGTCCAACAGGAACACTGAAGCTTTCTTT	CASSQVSNRNTEAFF
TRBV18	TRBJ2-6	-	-	TGTGCCAGCTCAACCGGACAGCTTCCTTCTGGGGCCAACGTCCTGACTTTC	CASSTGQLPSGANVLTF
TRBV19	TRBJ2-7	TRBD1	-	TGTGCCAGTAGTATTGGATGGGACAGGGAAGGAAAGCAGTACTTC	CASSIGWDREGKQYF
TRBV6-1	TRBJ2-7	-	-	TGTGCCAGCAGCCGACAGAGCTACGAGCAGTACTTC	CASSRQSYEQYF
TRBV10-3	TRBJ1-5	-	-	TGTGCCATCAGTGAGTCGACCAGGTTAAATCAGCCCCAGCATTTT	CAISESTRLNQPQHF
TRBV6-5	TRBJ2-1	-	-	TGTGCCAGCACAACAGCCGGGACAGAGCAGTTCTTC	CASTTAGTEQFF
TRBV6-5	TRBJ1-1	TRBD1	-	TGTGCCAGCAGTTACCCCGAAGGACAGGGTCGCACTGAAGCTTTCTTT	CASSYPEGQGRTEAFF
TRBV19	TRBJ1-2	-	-	TGTGCCAGTAGTAGCGGATCACCCCCAAGCTTC	CASSSGSPPSF
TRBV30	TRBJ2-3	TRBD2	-	TGTGCCTGGAACCTGCGGGAGATAGGCACAGATACGCAGTATTTT	CAWNLREIGTDTQYF
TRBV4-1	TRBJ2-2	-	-	TGCGCCAGCAGTCCTGAATGGGGGGGCCCCGGGAACACCGGGGAGCTGTTTTTT	CASSPEWGGPGNTGELFF
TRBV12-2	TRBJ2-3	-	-	TGTGCAAGTCGCTTACTTTCAGGGGACAACACAGATACGCAGTATTTT	CASRLLSGDNTDTQYF
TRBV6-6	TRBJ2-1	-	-	TGTGCCAGCAGTTACTTACTAGCCAATGAGCAGTTCTTC	CASSYLLANEQFF
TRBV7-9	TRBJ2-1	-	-	TGTGCCAGCAGCTTACTTCGACAGAATGAGCAGTTCTTC	CASSLLRQNEQFF
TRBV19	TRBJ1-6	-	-	TGTGCCAGTAGTCCCAGGGTGAAGCCACCCCTCCACTTT	CASSPRVKPPLHF
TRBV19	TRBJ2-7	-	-	TGTGCCAGTAGTATAAGAGGCCAGACGTTCTCCTACGAGCAGTACTTC	CASSIRGQTFSYEQYF
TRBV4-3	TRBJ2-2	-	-	TGCGCCAGCAGCTTCTTCAGGGGTACCGGGGAGCTGTTTTTT	CASSFFRGTGELFF
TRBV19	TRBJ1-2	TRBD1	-	TGTGCCAGTAGTTATCAACAGGGGGCAGGAGAAGGCTACACCTTC	CASSYQQGAGEGYTF
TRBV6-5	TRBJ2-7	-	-	TGTGCCAGCAGTTACTCCGGGGGACGGGGGGAGCAGTACTTC	CASSYSGGRGEQYF
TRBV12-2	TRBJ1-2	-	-	TGTGCAAGTCGCCCGCAGGCAGGGGGACTCGGCTACACCTTC	CASRPQAGGLGYTF
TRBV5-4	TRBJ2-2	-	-	TGTGCCAGCAGCTCCAGGGGGGTGTCCGGGGAGCTGTTTTTT	CASSSRGVSGELFF
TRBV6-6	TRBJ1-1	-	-	TGTGCCAGCAGCAAAAAGACAGGGAACACTGAAGCTTTCTTT	CASSKKTGNTEAFF
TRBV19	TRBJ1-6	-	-	TGTGCCAGTAGTATCTCCGGGATCTATAATTCACCCCTCCACTTT	CASSISGIYNSPLHF
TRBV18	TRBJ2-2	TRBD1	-	TGTGCCAGCTCAACGGGACAGCAGAACACCGGGGAGCTGTTTTTT	CASSTGQQNTGELFF
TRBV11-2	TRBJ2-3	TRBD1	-	TGTGCCAGCAGCTTAACCCCAGGGGGCGAGTTAACAGATACGCAGTATTTT	CASSLTPGGELTDTQYF
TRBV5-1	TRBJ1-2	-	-	TGCGCCAGCAGCTTGGATGCTAAGGGCTACACCTTC	CASSLDAKGYTF
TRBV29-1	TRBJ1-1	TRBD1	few	TGCAGCGTTGAATCGGACAGGGGGGTGACTGAAGCTTTCTTT	CSVESDRGVTEAFF
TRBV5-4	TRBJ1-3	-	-	TGTGCCAGCAGCTTGGACAGGGTGGTAAACACCATATATTTT	CASSLDRVVNTIYF
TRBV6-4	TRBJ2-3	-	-	TGTGCCAGCAGTGACTCGCCCGAGGCTACGCAGTATTTT	CASSDSPEATQYF
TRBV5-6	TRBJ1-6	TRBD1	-	TGTGCCAGCAGCCTCAGGGGGAGAAACTCCTATAATTCACCCCTCCACTTT	CASSLRGRNSYNSPLHF
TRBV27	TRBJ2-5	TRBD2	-	TGTGCCAGCAGTTTCGCGGGGGGGTACCAAGAGACCCAGTACTTC	CASSFAGGYQETQYF
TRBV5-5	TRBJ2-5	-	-	TGTGCCAGCAGCTTGTGGTCAGACCAAGAGACCCAGTACTTC	CASSLWSDQETQYF
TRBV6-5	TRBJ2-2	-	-	TGTGCCAGCGGGATGGGACTGAACACCGGGGAGCTGTTTTTT	CASGMGLNTGELFF
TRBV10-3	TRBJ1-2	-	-	TGTGCCATCAGTGAGTGGACAAGGGAAGAAAACTATGGCTACACCTTC	CAISEWTREENYGYTF
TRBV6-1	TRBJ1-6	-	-	TGTGCCAGCGGTCGCGTAAATTCACCCCTCCACTTT	CASGRVNSPLHF
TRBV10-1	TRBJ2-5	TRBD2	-	TGCGCCAGCAGCCCCGGGACTAGCGGGGACCAAGAGACCCAGTACTTC	CASSPGTSGDQETQYF
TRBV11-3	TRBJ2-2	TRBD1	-	TGTGCCAGCAGCCCCCTTTCCGGGACAGGATTCACCGGGGAGCTGTTTTTT	CASSPLSGTGFTGELFF